The TCR beta chain under discussion was sequenced for a study of blood T cell repertoires in COVID-19. Only in-frame clones appear in the TCRdb table, and some are missing; sequencing was by immunoSEQ multiplex PCR. The sample yields 150,000 to 200,000 clones, 70% to 85% seen once. The V gene lost 5 bases and the J gene lost 3 bases, with 8 bases spanning the gap. Germline loops: CDR1 MNHNS, CDR2 SASEGT. This CDR3 is built from 13 residues. The specimen was PBMCs or T cells enriched from blood (not recorded which). The receptor was isolated from a woman aged 45-65 years who had recovered from COVID-19. The chain links TRBV6-1 to TRBJ2-1; TRBD1 might be the D (5 bases). The CDR3 bases are TGTGCCAGCAGTAAGGACATCTACAATGAGCAGTTCTTC. This translates into CASSKDIYNEQFF.